The 23 T cell receptor beta chains listed next were all sequenced from one sample in a study of shared clonotypes between healthy human individuals. The protocol was immunoSEQ multiplex PCR, while the TCRdb copy is restricted to in-frame clones and leaves out a portion. The table has 2 million to 2.5 million clones, 93% seen once; the top ten hold 0.36%. Sequenced material: naive CD4+ T cells from PBMCs. Subset noted: CD45RA+ positively selected. These receptors were obtained from a man younger than 30 in good health. Some clones in this sample may be carry-over from other donors' samples.

The rearrangement joins TRBV19 to TRBJ1-1; D gene uncertain. Germline V gene sequence: CDR1 LNHDA, CDR2 SQIVND (reference sequence). V shed 3 bases and J shed 7 bases, with 12 bases lying between them. This CDR3 has 13 amino acids. CDR3 sequence: CASSISPGLEAFF. The CDR3 DNA sequence: TGTGCCAGTAGTATTTCCCCAGGACTTGAAGCTTTCTTT.

The chain links TRBV28 to TRBJ2-1, with 7 bases matching TRBD1. CDR1 and CDR2 from the germline V gene are MDHEN and SYDVKM. V lost 7 bases and J lost 2; bases outside the gene matches: 5. CDR3 length: 14 amino acids. The CDR3 sequence is CASTPGQAYNEQFF. DNA for the CDR3: TGTGCCAGCACCCCAGGACAGGCCTACAATGAGCAGTTCTTC. Supplemented by reference TRBV28 and TRBJ2-1, the full variable domain reads DVKVTQSSRYLVKRTGEKVFLECVQDMDHENMFWYRQDPGLGLRLIYFSYDVKMKEKGDIPEGYSVSREKKERFSLILESASTNQTSMYLCASTPGQAYNEQFFGPGTRLTVL.

The chain uses TRBV29-1 and TRBJ2-1; D is uncertain. The CDR3 runs to 16 residues. The germline gives CDR1 SQVTM, CDR2 ANQGSEA. The germline V and J ends were trimmed by 0 bases and 6 bases, with 18 bases remaining between them. Here the CDR3 DNA reads TGCAGCGTTGAAGAGGTTAAAGGATCCCGACGCAATGAGCAGTTCTTC. Translation gives CSVEEVKGSRRNEQFF.

Only one count was recorded for this clone. Other DNA sequences in this specimen translate into the identical CDR3. The chain uses TRBV6-5 and TRBJ2-7; maybe TRBD2 (6 bases). Germline V lookup: CDR1 MNHEY, CDR2 SVGAGI. V shed 0 bases and J shed 0 bases, with 9 bases lying between them. The CDR3 is made up of 15 amino acids. This CDR3 reads CASSYSSSVSYEQYF. CDR3 DNA sequence: TGTGCCAGCAGTTACTCGTCTAGCGTCTCCTACGAGCAGTACTTC.

The chain recombines TRBV9 with TRBJ2-5; tentative D call: TRBD1 (6 bases). V was cut by 0 bases and J by 5 bases, with 14 bases left in between. Per germline, CDR1 SGDLS and CDR2 YYNGEE. This CDR3 spans 15 amino acids. CDR3 region: CASSVAVRGYETQYF. CDR3 in DNA: TGTGCCAGCAGCGTAGCCGTCAGGGGATACGAGACCCAGTACTTC.

The chain recombines TRBV9 with TRBJ1-3; tentatively, D is TRBD1 (5 bases). This CDR3 has 19 residues. The V gene lost 1 base and the J gene lost 0 bases, with 20 bases spanning the gap. Germline V gene data show CDR1 as SGDLS and CDR2 as YYNGEE. CDR3 nucleotide sequence: TGTGCCAGCAGCGTAAGACAGTACATCTGGGAGGACTCTGGAAACACCATATATTTT. It translates to CASSVRQYIWEDSGNTIYF. Full variable domain (rest looked up from reference TRBV9 and TRBJ1-3): DSGVTQTPKHLITATGQRVTLRCSPRSGDLSVYWYQQSLDQGLQFLIQYYNGEERAKGNILERFSAQQFPDLHSELNLSSLELGDSALYFCASSVRQYIWEDSGNTIYFGEGSWLTVV.

This clone was detected only once. The chain joins TRBV15 to TRBJ2-7; TRBD2 is a possible D gene (7 bases). CDR1 LNHNV and CDR2 YYDKDF come from the germline V gene (reference sequence). The CDR3 extends over 14 amino acids. V dropped 8 bases and J dropped 3 bases, with 17 bases sitting between them. This CDR3 is CATGEGGSNYEQYF. CDR3 bases: TGTGCCACCGGGGAGGGGGGCAGCAACTACGAGCAGTACTTC.

The chain links TRBV5-6 to TRBJ1-4, with a tentative D call TRBD1 (5 bases). The CDR3 covers 15 residues. Germline V lookup: CDR1 SGHDT, CDR2 YYEEEE. V dropped 4 bases and J dropped 4 bases, with 14 bases sitting between them. The CDR3 is CASSPFGGDNEKLFF. DNA for the CDR3: TGTGCCAGCAGCCCTTTTGGGGGGGATAATGAAAAACTGTTTTTT.

V is TRBV28 and J is TRBJ2-5; 7 nucleotides align to TRBD1. There are 16 residues in the CDR3. V lost 0 bases, J lost 3 bases, and 7 bases stayed unmatched. The germline CDR1 and CDR2 sequences are MDHEN and SYDVKM. The CDR3 region is CASSLWGQRGKETQYF. The CDR3 region has the DNA TGTGCCAGCAGTTTATGGGGACAGAGGGGAAAAGAGACCCAGTACTTC.

V gene TRBV4-1 combines with J gene TRBJ2-3; D unclear. From germline, CDR1 is MGHRA and CDR2 YSYEKL. This CDR3 is built from 16 residues. Trimming cost V 2 bases and J 0 bases, with 12 bases left between them. The CDR3 here is CASSQRLVVSTDTQYF. CDR3 bases: TGCGCCAGCAGCCAACGATTGGTAGTGAGCACAGATACGCAGTATTTT.

The CDR3 DNA reads TGTGCCTGGAGCTTAGGGCTCGGGAACACTGAAGCTTTCTTT. Residues: CAWSLGLGNTEAFF. The gene calls are TRBV30 and TRBJ1-1; D unclear. The CDR3 has 14 amino acids. Germline CDR1 and CDR2: GTSNPN and SVGIG (reference sequence). V was trimmed by 3 bases and J by 1 base, leaving 12 bases between them.

The chain employs TRBV5-4 and TRBJ2-1, with 10 bases identical to TRBD2. The CDR3 is 15 amino acids. Germline V gene sequence: CDR1 SGHNT, CDR2 YYREEE (reference sequence). The V segment lost 0 bases and the J segment 6 bases; nucleotides outside the gene matches: 3. CDR3: CASSLVASGGNEQFF. The CDR3 nucleotides read TGTGCCAGCAGCTTGGTGGCTAGCGGGGGCAATGAGCAGTTCTTC.

The J gene is TRBJ1-1, the V gene TRBV19; TRBD1 is a possible D gene (5 bases). From germline, CDR1 is LNHDA and CDR2 SQIVND (reference sequence). V gave up 5 bases and J gave up 4 bases, with 11 bases separating them. This CDR3 has 13 residues. The CDR3 reads CASSRGRGTEAFF. In DNA form, the CDR3 reads TGTGCCAGTAGTCGGGGGAGAGGCACTGAAGCTTTCTTT.

V is TRBV28 and J is TRBJ2-4; TRBD1 or TRBD2 may be the D gene (6 bases each). Looked up from germline, CDR1 is MDHEN and CDR2 is SYDVKM. V was trimmed by 5 bases and J by 7 bases, leaving 21 bases between them. The CDR3 consists of 16 residues. CDR3 residues: CASSQIGGGGRNIQYF. CDR3 DNA: TGTGCCAGCAGTCAGATCGGGGGCGGCGGAAGGAACATTCAGTACTTC.

On this clone itself: This CDR3 is also generated by other DNA sequences in the sample. V and J are TRBV5-1 and TRBJ2-5, with 7 positions matching TRBD1. The germline V gene has CDR1 SGHRS and CDR2 YFSETQ. The CDR3 is 13 amino acids. Trimming cost V 2 bases and J 3 bases; bases outside gene matches: 1. CDR3 in DNA: TGCGCCAGCAGCTTCGGGACAGAAGAGACCCAGTACTTC. Encoded protein: CASSFGTEETQYF.

This clone was seen a few times. This rearrangement joins TRBV7-7 to TRBJ2-7; no clear D gene. V was trimmed by 3 bases and J by 4 bases, leaving 10 bases between them. Germline CDR1 is SSHAT and CDR2 is FNYEAQ (reference sequence). There are 13 residues in the CDR3. CDR3 amino acids: CASSLLPGYEQYF. CDR3 nucleotide sequence: TGTGCCAGCAGCTTGTTACCCGGGTACGAGCAGTACTTC.

J is TRBJ1-3 and V is TRBV28, with 7 bases lining up with TRBD1. With V trimmed by 7 bases and J by 0 bases, 6 bases remained unmatched. Looked up from germline, CDR1 is MDHEN and CDR2 is SYDVKM. The CDR3 is made up of 15 amino acids. As DNA, the CDR3 is TGTGCCAGCAATATGCAGGGGGGCTCTGGAAACACCATATATTTT. The encoded protein is CASNMQGGSGNTIYF.

The chain has TRBV4-3 and TRBJ2-3, with no clear D. The CDR3 covers 17 residues. Trimming shortened V by 4 bases and J by 0 bases, and 17 bases separated the two germline ends. Germline-derived CDR1 and CDR2 are LGHNA and YSLEER. In nucleotides, the CDR3 is TGCGCCAGCAGCCCCTCCAGCTATCATACTAGCACAGATACGCAGTATTTT. Translating it yields CASSPSSYHTSTDTQYF.

V gene TRBV5-4 combines with J gene TRBJ2-1; maybe TRBD1 (6 bases). V was cut by 4 bases and J by 1 base, with 9 bases left in between. The CDR3 is 14 amino acids. Germline V gives CDR1 SGHNT, CDR2 YYREEE (reference sequence). The CDR3 region is CASSRDKSYNEQFF. In nucleotides, the CDR3 is TGTGCCAGCAGCCGGGACAAATCCTACAATGAGCAGTTCTTC.

The chain couples TRBV6-4 to TRBJ2-2, with TRBD2 identical over 7 bases. CDR1 MRHNA and CDR2 SNTAGT come from the germline V gene. The CDR3 extends over 15 amino acids. V was clipped by 6 bases and J by 0 bases; unmatched bases: 4. The CDR3 bases are TGTGCCAGCAGGGGGGGGAGCGCGAACACCGGGGAGCTGTTTTTT. It yields the protein CASRGGSANTGELFF.

Concerning this clone itself: The same CDR3 also results from other DNA sequences found in this sample. The chain recombines TRBV6-5 with TRBJ1-5, with D maybe TRBD1 (6 bases). The CDR3 is 13 amino acids. Germline V gene data show CDR1 as MNHEY and CDR2 as SVGAGI. Trimming pared 6 bases from V and 4 bases from J, leaving 10 bases between. The chain's CDR3 is CASSLTGNQPQHF. CDR3 nucleotide sequence: TGTGCCAGCAGCTTGACAGGAAATCAGCCCCAGCATTTT.

The chain has TRBV18 and TRBJ1-1, with 8 bases matching TRBD1. This CDR3 has 16 amino acids. V shed 4 bases, J shed 2 bases, and the junction held 9 bases outside the gene matches. From germline, CDR1 is KGHSH and CDR2 LQKENI. Written as DNA, the CDR3 is TGTGCCAGCTCACTGAGTATGGACAGGGCCAACACTGAAGCTTTCTTT. Protein: CASSLSMDRANTEAFF.

The chain joins TRBV18 to TRBJ1-1; no clear D. Germline V gene lookup returns CDR1 KGHSH and CDR2 LQKENI. Between the trimmed V and J ends, which lost 3 bases and 0 bases, there was a span of 8 bases. This CDR3 contains 14 residues. The DNA of the CDR3 is TGTGCCAGCTCACCTCCCACGTTGAACACTGAAGCTTTCTTT. This sequence encodes CASSPPTLNTEAFF.